The 20 T cell receptor beta chains below all came from one sample that was sequenced in a study of blood T cell repertoires in COVID-19. Sequenced by immunoSEQ multiplex PCR; TCRdb stores in-frame clones only, minus some. Among approximately 150,000 clones listed, more than 65% were seen once. The sequenced sample consisted of peripheral blood. These receptors all come from a man between 65 and 80 years old with active or convalescent COVID-19.

The chain has TRBV6-4 and TRBJ1-6, with D maybe TRBD1 (6 bases). Per germline, CDR1 MRHNA and CDR2 SNTAGT. V shed 3 bases and J shed 3 bases, with 9 bases lying between them. The CDR3 runs to 15 residues. In DNA, the CDR3 is TGTGCCAGCAGTGAACAGGGATTCTATAATTCACCCCTCCACTTT. This encodes CASSEQGFYNSPLHF.

The chain combines TRBV7-2 with TRBJ2-7; the match to TRBD1 covers 10 bases. The germline V gene has CDR1 SGHTA and CDR2 FQGNSA. The CDR3 loop spans 16 amino acids. The trim removed 5 bases at V and 2 bases at J, leaving 9 bases unmatched. The CDR3 region is CASSVTGTGDPYEQYF. Here the CDR3 DNA reads TGTGCCAGCAGCGTTACCGGGACAGGGGACCCCTACGAGCAGTACTTC.

The chain carries TRBV28 and TRBJ2-7; D gene unclear. Trimming took 5 bases from V and 0 from J, leaving 17 bases between them. This CDR3 contains 16 residues. CDR1 is MDHEN and CDR2 is SYDVKM in the germline V gene. The CDR3 coding sequence is TGTGCCAGCAGTCCCCCCGATAGCAGAGGCTCCTACGAGCAGTACTTC. It is translated as CASSPPDSRGSYEQYF.

The chain recombines TRBV27 with TRBJ2-5, with 9 bases fitting TRBD1. This CDR3 is built from 14 residues. Looked up from germline, CDR1 is MNHEY and CDR2 is SMNVEV (reference sequence). The V and J ends lost 6 bases and 7 bases, in that order; junction bases with no gene match: 9. This CDR3 is CASRGDRVLGTQYF. For the CDR3, the DNA is TGTGCCAGCAGAGGGGACAGGGTATTAGGGACCCAGTACTTC.

The chain combines TRBV9 with TRBJ2-7; a weak D match, TRBD1 (5 bases). V was trimmed by 4 bases and J by 5 bases, leaving 13 bases between them. Germline CDR1 reads SGDLS; CDR2 reads YYNGEE. This CDR3 has 13 amino acids. CDR3 region: CASSTLPRDEQYF. The CDR3 DNA is TGTGCCAGCAGCACCCTCCCCAGGGACGAGCAGTACTTC.

This clone was recorded only once. The chain uses TRBV6-5 and TRBJ1-4, with 8 positions matching TRBD1. With V trimmed by 6 bases and J by 6 bases, 6 bases remained unmatched. CDR1 is MNHEY, CDR2 SVGAGI, per germline. The CDR3 is made up of 14 amino acids. CDR3 protein: CASRRTGRHEKLFF. Here the CDR3 DNA reads TGTGCCAGCAGAAGGACAGGGCGTCATGAAAAACTGTTTTTT.

The J gene is TRBJ1-1, the V gene TRBV9; D is ambiguous. Trimming took 0 bases from V and 3 from J, leaving 12 bases between them. Per the germline V gene, CDR1 is SGDLS and CDR2 is YYNGEE. This CDR3 region has 15 residues. In nucleotides, the CDR3 is TGTGCCAGCAGCGTAGGTTTTTGGAGGGACACTGAAGCTTTCTTT. Protein sequence: CASSVGFWRDTEAFF. The full variable domain, in which reference TRBV9 and TRBJ1-1 provide the parts outside the CDR3, is DSGVTQTPKHLITATGQRVTLRCSPRSGDLSVYWYQQSLDQGLQFLIQYYNGEERAKGNILERFSAQQFPDLHSELNLSSLELGDSALYFCASSVGFWRDTEAFFGQGTRLTVV.

The chain couples TRBV5-5 to TRBJ1-2, with a tentative D call TRBD1 (5 bases). The V end was cut by 0 bases, the J end by 2 bases, with 11 bases between. Germline values: CDR1 SGHKS, CDR2 YYEKEE (reference sequence). The CDR3 sequence is 15 residues long. CDR3 sequence: CASSLEQRGNYGYTF. CDR3 sequence (DNA): TGTGCCAGCAGCTTGGAGCAGCGGGGCAACTATGGCTACACCTTC.

The rearrangement uses TRBV27 and TRBJ1-4, with D possibly matching TRBD1 (6 bases). The germline CDR1 and CDR2 sequences are MNHEY and SMNVEV (reference sequence). Trimming removed 3 bases at V and 0 bases at J, with 11 bases between. The CDR3 runs to 16 residues. CDR3 sequence reads: CASSLGRGATNEKLFF. The CDR3 DNA sequence: TGTGCCAGCAGTTTGGGCAGGGGTGCAACTAATGAAAAACTGTTTTTT.

This clone was found once. This CDR3 is also generated by other DNA sequences in the sample. This rearrangement joins TRBV18 to TRBJ2-7; D is uncertain. The V and J ends lost 6 bases and 0 bases respectively, with 12 bases between them. CDR1 and CDR2 (germline): KGHSH, LQKENI. The CDR3 length is 14 residues. The CDR3 coding sequence is TGTGCCAGCTCCCCCCGAGTCGACTCCTACGAGCAGTACTTC. Translated, it gives CASSPRVDSYEQYF.

This clone was picked up many times. This chain connects TRBV7-9 to TRBJ1-2; 9 nucleotides line up with TRBD1. The CDR3 length is 16 residues. Unmatched junction bases numbered 10, after V lost 5 bases and J lost 3 bases. CDR1 is SEHNR and CDR2 is FQNEAQ in the germline V gene (reference sequence). The CDR3 reads CASSPRPTGGDYGYTF. The DNA for the CDR3 is TGTGCCAGCAGCCCAAGACCCACAGGGGGCGACTATGGCTACACCTTC.

The chain combines TRBV10-1 with TRBJ1-1; possibly TRBD1 for D (6 bases). The CDR3 covers 15 residues. Germline CDR1 reads WNHNN; CDR2 reads SYGVQD (reference sequence). V shed 2 bases and J shed 5 bases, with 15 bases lying between them. The CDR3 reads CASSEEPQGRTEAFF. The CDR3 region has the DNA TGCGCCAGCAGTGAGGAACCACAGGGCCGAACTGAAGCTTTCTTT.

The genes are TRBV5-4 and TRBJ1-3; 8 nucleotides match TRBD1. Trimming cost V 4 bases and J 4 bases; bases outside gene matches: 7. The CDR3 runs to 15 residues. The germline V gene encodes CDR1 SGHNT and CDR2 YYREEE (reference sequence). The CDR3 protein is CASSARQGSGNTIYF. CDR3 nucleotide sequence: TGTGCCAGCAGCGCTCGACAGGGGAGCGGAAACACCATATATTTT.

V and J are TRBV2 and TRBJ1-5; perhaps TRBD1 as D (6 bases). The CDR3 covers 14 residues. Trimming removed 4 bases from V and 3 bases from J, with 10 bases in between. Germline V gene data show CDR1 as SNHLY and CDR2 as FYNNEI. The CDR3 is CASSGQALNQPQHF. The CDR3 nucleotides are TGTGCCAGCAGTGGACAGGCGCTCAATCAGCCCCAGCATTTT.

This clone appeared once. This rearrangement joins TRBV6-1 to TRBJ1-3; 7 nucleotides align to TRBD1. The ends lost 2 bases at V and 0 bases at J; junction bases unmatched: 7. The CDR3 consists of 17 residues. Per germline, CDR1 MNHNS and CDR2 SASEGT. The chain's CDR3 is CASSEQGQSFSGNTIYF. DNA of the CDR3: TGTGCCAGCAGTGAACAGGGACAGTCTTTCTCTGGAAACACCATATATTTT.

The chain combines TRBV15 with TRBJ2-1; 8 bases fit TRBD1. Germline CDR1 LNHNV, CDR2 YYDKDF (reference sequence). This CDR3 has 13 residues. V lost 0 bases and J lost 12; bases outside the gene matches: 4. CDR3 coding DNA: TGTGCCACCAGCAGAGATATTGGACAGGGGCAGTTCTTC. It encodes CATSRDIGQGQFF.

The V and J genes are TRBV7-3 and TRBJ1-1; D is ambiguous. V lost 1 base and J lost 7, with 7 bases in between. Per the germline V gene, CDR1 is SGHTA and CDR2 is FQGTGA. CDR3 length: 12 residues. The chain's CDR3 is CASSLRGSEAFF. CDR3 in DNA: TGTGCCAGCAGCTTAAGAGGCAGTGAAGCTTTCTTT.

V and J are TRBV5-6 and TRBJ2-7, with unresolved D. The CDR3 is 15 residues long. Germline CDR1 and CDR2: SGHDT and YYEEEE. V was trimmed by 0 bases and J by 7 bases, leaving 17 bases between them. The CDR3 sequence: CASSLESYSLMEQYF. CDR3 nucleotides: TGTGCCAGCAGCTTGGAATCTTACAGTCTTATGGAGCAGTACTTC.

This chain links TRBV5-5 with TRBJ1-2, with a possible D match to TRBD1 (6 bases). The CDR3 is made up of 15 amino acids. Trimming took 0 bases from V and 4 from J, leaving 13 bases between them. CDR1 SGHKS and CDR2 YYEKEE come from the germline V gene (reference sequence). For the CDR3, the DNA is TGTGCCAGCAGCTTGGGACAGGTCAGTGGCTATGGCTACACCTTC. Encoded protein: CASSLGQVSGYGYTF.

With respect to this clone: One end of the junction is discordant with germline, which a read error may explain. The V gene is TRBV11-2, the J gene TRBJ1-2; possibly TRBD1 for D (5 bases). Germline V gene data show CDR1 as SGHAT and CDR2 as FQNNGV. CDR3 size: 14 residues. CDR3 in amino acids: CASSLGAGSYVYTF. CDR3 in DNA: TGTGCCAGCAGCTTAGGGGCAGGGTCATATGTCTACACCTTC.